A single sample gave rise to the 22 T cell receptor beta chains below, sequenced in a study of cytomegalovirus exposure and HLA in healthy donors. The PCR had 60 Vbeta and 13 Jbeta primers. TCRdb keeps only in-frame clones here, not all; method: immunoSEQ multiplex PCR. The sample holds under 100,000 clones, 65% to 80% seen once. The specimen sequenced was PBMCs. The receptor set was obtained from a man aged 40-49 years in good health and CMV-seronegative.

The CDR3 sequence is CASRLSSGGRNEQFF. The CDR3 nucleotides are TGTGCCAGCAGGCTCAGTAGCGGGGGTCGGAATGAGCAGTTCTTC. The rearrangement links TRBV7-8 to TRBJ2-1, with 9 bases aligning to TRBD2. The V and J ends lost 6 bases and 7 bases, in that order; junction bases with no gene match: 10. This CDR3 spans 15 amino acids. Germline-derived CDR1 and CDR2 are SGHVS and FQNEAQ.

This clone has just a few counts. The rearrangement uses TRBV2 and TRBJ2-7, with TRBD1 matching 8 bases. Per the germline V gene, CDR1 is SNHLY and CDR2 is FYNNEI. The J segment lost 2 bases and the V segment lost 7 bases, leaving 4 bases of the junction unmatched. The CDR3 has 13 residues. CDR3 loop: CASKGTGPYEQYF. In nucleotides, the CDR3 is TGTGCCAGCAAGGGGACAGGCCCCTACGAGCAGTACTTC.

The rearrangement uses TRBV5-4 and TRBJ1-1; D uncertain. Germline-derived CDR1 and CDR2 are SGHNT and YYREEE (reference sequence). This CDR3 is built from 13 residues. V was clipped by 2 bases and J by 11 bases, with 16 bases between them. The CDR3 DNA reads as TGTGCCAGCAGCTTAGGCGGAGGGCGGGCCGCTTTCTTT. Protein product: CASSLGGGRAAFF. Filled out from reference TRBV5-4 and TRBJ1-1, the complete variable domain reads ETGVTQSPTHLIKTRGQQVTLRCSSQSGHNTVSWYQQALGQGPQFIFQYYREEENGRGNFPPRFSGLQFPNYSSELNVNALELDDSALYLCASSLGGGRAAFFGQGTRLTVV.

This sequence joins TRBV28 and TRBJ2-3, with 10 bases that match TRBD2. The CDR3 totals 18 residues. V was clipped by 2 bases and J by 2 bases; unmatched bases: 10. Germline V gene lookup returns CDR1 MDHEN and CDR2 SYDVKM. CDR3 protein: CASSLGLIAGGSTDTQYF. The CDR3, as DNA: TGTGCCAGCAGTTTAGGGTTGATAGCGGGGGGTTCCACAGATACGCAGTATTTT.

CDR3 bases: TGTGCCAGCAGCCTCATTTATGGGACAGGGCTCCCCGGGGAGCTGTTTTTT. Translating it yields CASSLIYGTGLPGELFF. The V and J genes are TRBV7-9 and TRBJ2-2; 9 bases are shared with TRBD1. The V gene's germline CDR1 is SEHNR and CDR2 FQNEAQ (reference sequence). This CDR3 is 17 amino acids long. V trimming: 5 bases; J trimming: 6 bases; junction bases outside the gene matches: 13. The full variable domain, in which reference TRBV7-9 and TRBJ2-2 provide the parts outside the CDR3, is DTGVSQNPRHKITKRGQNVTFRCDPISEHNRLYWYRQTLGQGPEFLTYFQNEAQLEKSRLLSDRFSAERPKGSFSTLEIQRTEQGDSAMYLCASSLIYGTGLPGELFFGEGSRLTVL.

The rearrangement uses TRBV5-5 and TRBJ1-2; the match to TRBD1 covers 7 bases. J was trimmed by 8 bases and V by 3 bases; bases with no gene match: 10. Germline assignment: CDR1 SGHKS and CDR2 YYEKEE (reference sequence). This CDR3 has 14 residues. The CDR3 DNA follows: TGTGCCAGCAGCTGGCCAGGGGGTCCTAGGGGCTACACCTTC. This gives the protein CASSWPGGPRGYTF.

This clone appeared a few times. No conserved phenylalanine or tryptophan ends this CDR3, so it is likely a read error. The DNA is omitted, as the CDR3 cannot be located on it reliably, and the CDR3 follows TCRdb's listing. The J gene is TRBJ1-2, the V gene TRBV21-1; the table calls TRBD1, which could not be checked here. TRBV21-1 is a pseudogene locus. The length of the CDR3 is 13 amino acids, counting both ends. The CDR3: CASSAGTGCGYTV.

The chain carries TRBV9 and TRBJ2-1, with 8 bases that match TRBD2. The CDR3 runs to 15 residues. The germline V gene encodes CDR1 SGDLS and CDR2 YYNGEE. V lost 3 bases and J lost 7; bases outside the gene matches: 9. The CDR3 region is CASSAKTSVGNEQFF. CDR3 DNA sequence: TGTGCCAGCAGCGCTAAGACTAGCGTCGGTAATGAGCAGTTCTTC.

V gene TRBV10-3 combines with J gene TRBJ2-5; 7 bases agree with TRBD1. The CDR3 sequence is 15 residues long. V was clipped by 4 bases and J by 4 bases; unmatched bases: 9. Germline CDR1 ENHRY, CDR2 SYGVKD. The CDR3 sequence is CAISGQGDSGETQYF. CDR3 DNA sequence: TGTGCCATCAGTGGCCAGGGGGACAGCGGAGAGACCCAGTACTTC.

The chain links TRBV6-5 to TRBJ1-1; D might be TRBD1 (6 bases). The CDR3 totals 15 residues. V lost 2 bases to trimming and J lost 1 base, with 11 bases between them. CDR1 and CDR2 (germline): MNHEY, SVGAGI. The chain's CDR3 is CASSYPSTGNTEAFF. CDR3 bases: TGTGCCAGCAGTTACCCCTCGACAGGGAACACTGAAGCTTTCTTT.

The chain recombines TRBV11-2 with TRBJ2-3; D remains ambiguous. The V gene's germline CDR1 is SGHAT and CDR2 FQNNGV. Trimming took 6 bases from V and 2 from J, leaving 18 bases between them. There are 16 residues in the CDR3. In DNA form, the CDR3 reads TGTGCCAGCAGAGCTTACACACGCGGCCTCACAGATACGCAGTATTTT. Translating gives CASRAYTRGLTDTQYF.

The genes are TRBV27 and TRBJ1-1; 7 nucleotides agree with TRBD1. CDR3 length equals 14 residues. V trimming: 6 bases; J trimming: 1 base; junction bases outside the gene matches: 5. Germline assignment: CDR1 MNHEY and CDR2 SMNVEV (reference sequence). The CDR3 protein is CASRDRSWNTEAFF. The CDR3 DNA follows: TGTGCCAGCAGGGACAGGAGCTGGAACACTGAAGCTTTCTTT.

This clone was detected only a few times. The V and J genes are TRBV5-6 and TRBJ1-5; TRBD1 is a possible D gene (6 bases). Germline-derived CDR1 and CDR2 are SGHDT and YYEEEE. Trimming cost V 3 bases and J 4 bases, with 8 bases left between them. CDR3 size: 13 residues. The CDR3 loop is CASSSQGNQPQHF. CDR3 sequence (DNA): TGTGCCAGCAGCTCCCAGGGGAATCAGCCCCAGCATTTT.

CDR3 amino acids: CASSLLSGATYEQYF. CDR3 nucleotide sequence: TGTGCCAGCAGCTTGTTGAGCGGGGCCACCTACGAGCAGTACTTC. This chain links TRBV5-6 with TRBJ2-7; 7 nucleotides align to TRBD2. V trimming: 1 base; J trimming: 2 bases; junction bases outside the gene matches: 6. This CDR3 is 15 amino acids long. Germline values: CDR1 SGHDT, CDR2 YYEEEE.

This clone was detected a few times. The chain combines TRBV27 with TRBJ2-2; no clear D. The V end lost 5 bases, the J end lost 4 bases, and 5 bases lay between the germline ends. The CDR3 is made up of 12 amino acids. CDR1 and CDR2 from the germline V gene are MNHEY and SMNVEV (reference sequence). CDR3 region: CASSLLTGELFF. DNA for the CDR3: TGTGCCAGCAGTCTCCTCACCGGGGAGCTGTTTTTT.

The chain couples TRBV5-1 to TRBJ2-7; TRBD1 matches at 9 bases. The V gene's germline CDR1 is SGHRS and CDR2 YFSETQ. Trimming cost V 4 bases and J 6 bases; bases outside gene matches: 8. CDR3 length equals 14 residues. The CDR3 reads CASSRRTGEAEQYF. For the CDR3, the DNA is TGCGCCAGCAGCCGAAGGACAGGGGAAGCCGAGCAGTACTTC.

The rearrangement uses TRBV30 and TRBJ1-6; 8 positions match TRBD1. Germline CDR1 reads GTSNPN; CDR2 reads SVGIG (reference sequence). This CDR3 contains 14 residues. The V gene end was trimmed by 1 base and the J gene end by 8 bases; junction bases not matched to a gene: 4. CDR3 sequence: CAWSAGTGDSPLHF. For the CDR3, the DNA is TGTGCCTGGAGTGCCGGGACAGGAGATTCACCCCTCCACTTT.

The CDR3 DNA sequence: TGTGCCAGCAGTGAAGGACAGGGGGCTGAAAAACTGTTTTTT. This gives the protein CASSEGQGAEKLFF. This chain links TRBV6-5 with TRBJ1-4; 11 positions match TRBD1. Germline lookup yields CDR1 MNHEY and CDR2 SVGAGI. The CDR3 contains 14 residues. Trimming took 5 bases from V and 7 from J; bases not matched to a gene: 3.

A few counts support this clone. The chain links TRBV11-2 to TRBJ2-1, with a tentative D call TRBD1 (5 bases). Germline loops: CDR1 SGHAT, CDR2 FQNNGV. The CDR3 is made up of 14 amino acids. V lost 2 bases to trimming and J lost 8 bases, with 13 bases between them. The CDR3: CASSLKQGLDEQFF. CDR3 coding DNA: TGTGCCAGCAGCTTAAAGCAGGGCCTCGATGAGCAGTTCTTC.

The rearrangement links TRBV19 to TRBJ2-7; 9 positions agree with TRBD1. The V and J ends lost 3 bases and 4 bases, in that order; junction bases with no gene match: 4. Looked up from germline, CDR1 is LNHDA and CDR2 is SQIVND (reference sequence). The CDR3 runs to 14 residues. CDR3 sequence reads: CASSIYGTGYEQYF. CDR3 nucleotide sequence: TGTGCCAGTAGTATCTATGGGACAGGGTACGAGCAGTACTTC.

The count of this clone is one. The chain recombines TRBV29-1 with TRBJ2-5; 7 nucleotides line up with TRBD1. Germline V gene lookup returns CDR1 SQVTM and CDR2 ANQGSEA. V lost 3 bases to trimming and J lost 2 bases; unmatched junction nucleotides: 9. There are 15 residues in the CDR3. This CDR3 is CSVEKGGAGQETQYF. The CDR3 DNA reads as TGCAGCGTTGAGAAAGGGGGCGCAGGACAAGAGACCCAGTACTTC.

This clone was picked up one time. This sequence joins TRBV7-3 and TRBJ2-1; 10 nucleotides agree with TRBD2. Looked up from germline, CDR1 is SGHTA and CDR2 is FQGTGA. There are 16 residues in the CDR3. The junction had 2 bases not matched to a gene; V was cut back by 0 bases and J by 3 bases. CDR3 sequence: CASSLTSGGRYNEQFF. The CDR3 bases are TGTGCCAGCAGCTTAACTAGCGGGGGGCGCTACAATGAGCAGTTCTTC.